The clone carrying this TCR beta chain has at least ten counts. What it binds is unknown. These data originate in a study of breast tumors, draining lymph nodes, adjacent tissues. Overall study results and limits: Tumor TCR diversity was below lymph nodes but above nontumor tissue. Tumor T cell lymph node origin was a supported hypothesis, not proven. Findings are consistent with lymph node origin and intratumoral expansion of most tumor T cells.

Samples came from axillary lymph nodes draining the breast cancer. This CDR3 contains 16 residues. CDR1 and CDR2 (germline): SEHNR, FQNEAQ (reference sequence). V shed 5 bases, J shed 0 bases, and the junction held 7 bases outside the gene matches. Each CDR3 protein is one row after TCRdb ran MiXCR on the multiplex PCR reads. The table has around 250,000 distinct CDR3 sequences, 34% seen once; the top ten hold about 3.9%. The source material was axillary lymph node tissue. The source of this sequence is a female donor with breast cancer. Some clones in this sample may be carry-over from other donors' samples. The chain recombines TRBV7-9 with TRBJ1-3; 7 nucleotides line up with TRBD1. The CDR3 DNA sequence: TGTGCCAGCAGCCCTACGGGACAGTACTCTGGAAACACCATATATTTT. This translates into CASSPTGQYSGNTIYF.